This T cell receptor (beta chain) was captured by sequencing in a study of T cell responses to AZD1222 COVID-19 vaccine. Looking at the study overall: Second-dose timings of about 4 or about 12 weeks were pooled.

This table comes from immunoSEQ multiplex PCR, and its TCRdb copy is limited to in-frame clones, with some not included. The sample has around 100,000 clones; 88% are singletons. The origin of this receptor is an adult in good health. The sequencing here drew on peripheral blood, taken on day 0 of AZD1222 vaccination.

CDR3 loop: CASTGTSGIYEQYF. Written as DNA, the CDR3 is TGTGCCAGCACTGGGACTAGCGGGATCTACGAGCAGTACTTC. This chain uses TRBV2 with TRBJ2-7, with 13 bases that match TRBD2. Trimming cost V 7 bases and J 3 bases; bases outside gene matches: 3. Germline V CDR1 and CDR2: SNHLY, FYNNEI. This CDR3 region has 14 residues.